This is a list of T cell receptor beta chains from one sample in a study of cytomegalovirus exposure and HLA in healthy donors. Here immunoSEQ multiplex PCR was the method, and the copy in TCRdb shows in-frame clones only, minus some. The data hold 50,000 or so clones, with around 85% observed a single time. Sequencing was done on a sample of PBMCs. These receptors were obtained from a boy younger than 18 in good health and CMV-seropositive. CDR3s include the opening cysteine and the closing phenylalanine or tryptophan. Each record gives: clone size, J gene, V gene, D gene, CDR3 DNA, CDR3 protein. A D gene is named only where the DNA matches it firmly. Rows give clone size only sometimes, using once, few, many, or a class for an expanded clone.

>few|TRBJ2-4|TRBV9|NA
TGTGCCAGCAGCGTAGCTATTAGGACACCGGTGGACATTCAGTACTTC
CASSVAIRTPVDIQYF
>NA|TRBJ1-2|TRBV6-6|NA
TGTGCCAGCATCCTCCCGGGGGGCGGGGACTATGGCTACACCTTC
CASILPGGGDYGYTF
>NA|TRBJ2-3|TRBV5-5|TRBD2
TGTGCCAGCAGGGGTCAGGAAGCGGGGGGCTTCTCTAGCACAGATACGCAGTATTTT
CASRGQEAGGFSSTDTQYF
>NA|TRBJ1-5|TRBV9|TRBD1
TGTGCCAGCAGCGTAGATTACGGGACAGGTCAGCCCCAGCATTTT
CASSVDYGTGQPQHF
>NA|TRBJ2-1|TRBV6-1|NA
TGTGCCACCTCAGCGCTGGAGGGCCCCTACAATGAGCAGTTCTTC
CATSALEGPYNEQFF
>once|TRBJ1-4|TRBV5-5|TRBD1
TGTGCCAGCAGCAAAGGCCTGACAGGGCTTAGTGAAAAACTGTTTTTT
CASSKGLTGLSEKLFF
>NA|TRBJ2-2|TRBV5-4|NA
TGTGCCAGCAGGGTGGGACACCTCACCGGGGAGCTGTTTTTT
CASRVGHLTGELFF
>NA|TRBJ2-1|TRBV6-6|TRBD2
TGTGCCACCTCCATTAGCGGGGGGGCTGGTGATGAGCAGTTCTTC
CATSISGGAGDEQFF
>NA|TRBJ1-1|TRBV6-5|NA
TGTGCCAGCAGCTACTCACAGGGACTGAACACTGAAGCTTTCTTT
CASSYSQGLNTEAFF
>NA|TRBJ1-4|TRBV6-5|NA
TGTGCCAGCAGATCTACGACAGAGTTGAATGAAAAACTGTTTTTT
CASRSTTELNEKLFF
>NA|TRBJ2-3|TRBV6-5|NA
TGTGCCAGCAGCCACGGAGATACGCAGTATTTT
CASSHGDTQYF
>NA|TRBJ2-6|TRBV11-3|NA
TGTGCCAGCAGCTCGCGAATCTCTGGGGCCAACGTCCTGACTTTC
CASSSRISGANVLTF
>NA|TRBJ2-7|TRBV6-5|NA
TGTGCCAGCAGAATGCCAGGGTCCTACGAGCAGTACTTC
CASRMPGSYEQYF
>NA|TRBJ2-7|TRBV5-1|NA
TGCGCCAGCAGCTTGTCCACCCTATACGAGCAGTACTTC
CASSLSTLYEQYF
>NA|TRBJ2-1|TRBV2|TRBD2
TGTGCCAGCAGTGGGGACTATGGGAGTGAGCAGTTCTTC
CASSGDYGSEQFF
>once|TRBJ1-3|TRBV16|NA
TGTGCCAGCAGCCCAGACAAAGGTGGAAACACCATATATTTT
CASSPDKGGNTIYF
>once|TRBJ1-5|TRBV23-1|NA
TGCGCCAGCAGTCAACCTTGCCCGCCAGGGAATCAGCCCCAGCATTTT
CASSQPCPPGNQPQHF
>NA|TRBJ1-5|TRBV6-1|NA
TGTGCCAGCAGTTCCGGAGGAAAGGGCAATCAGCCCCAGCATTTT
CASSSGGKGNQPQHF
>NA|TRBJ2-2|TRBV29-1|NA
TGCAGCGTTGAATTTAGAGGCCGCAACCCCCTCTCCACCGGGGAGCTGTTTTTT
CSVEFRGRNPLSTGELFF
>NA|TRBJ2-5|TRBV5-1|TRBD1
TGCGCCAGCAGCTCGGACAGGCCAGAGACCCAGTACTTC
CASSSDRPETQYF
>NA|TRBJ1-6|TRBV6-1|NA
TGTGCCAGCAGTGAAGCAGGCGGCGTTTCGAATTCACCCCTCCACTTT
CASSEAGGVSNSPLHF
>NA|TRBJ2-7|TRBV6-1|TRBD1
TGTGCCACCTCTTGGGGCACAGGGGGCGTATACGAGCAGTACTTC
CATSWGTGGVYEQYF
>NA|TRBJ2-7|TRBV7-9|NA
TGTTCCAGCAGCCCTGCCGTCGGCGAGCAGTACTTC
CSSSPAVGEQYF
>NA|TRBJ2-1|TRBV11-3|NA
TGTGCCAGCAGAGGGGGTATCTACAATGAGCAGTTCTTC
CASRGGIYNEQFF
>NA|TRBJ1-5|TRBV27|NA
TGTGCCAGCGGCCTACCTGGGGGGCAGCCCCAGCATTTT
CASGLPGGQPQHF
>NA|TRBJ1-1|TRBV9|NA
TGTGCCTCGGGCCAGGGAATGAACACTGAAGCTTTCTTT
CASGQGMNTEAFF
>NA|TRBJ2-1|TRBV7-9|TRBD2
TGTGCCAGCAGCTTTCCTCTTTCGGGGGGGCCGGGGGAGCAGTTCTTC
CASSFPLSGGPGEQFF
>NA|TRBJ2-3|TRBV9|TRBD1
TGTGCCAGCAGCGGAGTAACAGGGGGTTTAGGTACGCAGTATTTT
CASSGVTGGLGTQYF
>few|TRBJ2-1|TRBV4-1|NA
TGCGCCAGCAGCCCCACCCTACCCAACAATGAGCAGTTCTTC
CASSPTLPNNEQFF
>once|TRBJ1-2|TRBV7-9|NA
TGTGCCAGCAGCTTAAGTCAGGGTCGTGGCTACACCTTC
CASSLSQGRGYTF